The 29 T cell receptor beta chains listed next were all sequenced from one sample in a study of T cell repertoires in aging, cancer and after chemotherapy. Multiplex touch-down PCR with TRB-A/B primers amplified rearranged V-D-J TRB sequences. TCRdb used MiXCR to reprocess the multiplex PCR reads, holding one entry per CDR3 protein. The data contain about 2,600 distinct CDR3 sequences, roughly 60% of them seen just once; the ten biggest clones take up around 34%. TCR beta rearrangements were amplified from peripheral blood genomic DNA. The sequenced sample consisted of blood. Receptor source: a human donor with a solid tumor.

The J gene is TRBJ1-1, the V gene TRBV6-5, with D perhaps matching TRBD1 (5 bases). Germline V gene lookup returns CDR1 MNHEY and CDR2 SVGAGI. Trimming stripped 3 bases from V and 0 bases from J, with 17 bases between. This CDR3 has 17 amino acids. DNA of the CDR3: TGTGCCAGCAGTTATTCTGGGGGAGATGGGCTGAACACTGAAGCTTTCTTT. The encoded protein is CASSYSGGDGLNTEAFF.

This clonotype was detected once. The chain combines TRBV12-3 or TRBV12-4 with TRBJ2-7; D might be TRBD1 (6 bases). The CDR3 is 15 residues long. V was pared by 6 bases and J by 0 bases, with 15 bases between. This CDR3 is CASRTGTPGSYEQYF. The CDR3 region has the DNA TGTGCCAGCAGGACCGGGACACCTGGCTCCTACGAGCAGTACTTC.

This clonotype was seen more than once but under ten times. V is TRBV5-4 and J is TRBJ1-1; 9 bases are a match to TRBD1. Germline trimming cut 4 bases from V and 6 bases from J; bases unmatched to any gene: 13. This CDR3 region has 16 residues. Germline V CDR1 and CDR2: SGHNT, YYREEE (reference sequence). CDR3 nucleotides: TGTGCCAGCAGCATCTCCGGGACAGGGTTAGGTGCTGAAGCTTTCTTT. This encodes CASSISGTGLGAEAFF.

The CDR3 loop is CASSGSQGVRTNEQFF. CDR3 nucleotide sequence: TGTGCCAGCAGTGGGTCTCAGGGGGTTAGGACCAATGAGCAGTTCTTC. The rearrangement links TRBV6-4 to TRBJ2-1; 7 bases are shared with TRBD1. Germline CDR1 is MRHNA and CDR2 is SNTAGT. Trimming at V came to 4 bases and at J to 6 bases, leaving 12 bases not matched to a gene. The CDR3 covers 16 residues.

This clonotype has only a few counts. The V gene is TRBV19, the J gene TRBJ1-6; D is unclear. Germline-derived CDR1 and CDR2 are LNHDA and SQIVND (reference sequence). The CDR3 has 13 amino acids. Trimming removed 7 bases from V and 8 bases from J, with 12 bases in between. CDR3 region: CASMDGEDSPLHF. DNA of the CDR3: TGTGCCAGTATGGACGGAGAAGATTCACCCCTCCACTTT.

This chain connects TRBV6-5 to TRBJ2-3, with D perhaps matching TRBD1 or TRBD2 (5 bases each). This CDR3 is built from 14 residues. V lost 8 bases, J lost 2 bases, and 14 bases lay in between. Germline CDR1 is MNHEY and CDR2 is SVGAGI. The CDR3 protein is CASQGTSTTDTQYF. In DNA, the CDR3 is TGTGCCAGCCAAGGGACCAGCACCACAGATACGCAGTATTTT.

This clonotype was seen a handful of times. The DNA for the CDR3 is TGTGCCATCGGGCTTGGAGGGGCGGGAGGGAGGCCACAAGAGACCCAGTACTTC. It encodes CAIGLGGAGGRPQETQYF. V usage is TRBV10-3 and J usage is TRBJ2-5; 9 bases are a match to TRBD2. The CDR3 loop spans 18 amino acids. Germline CDR1 is ENHRY and CDR2 is SYGVKD. V dropped 8 bases and J dropped 2; count of bases not matched to a gene: 18.

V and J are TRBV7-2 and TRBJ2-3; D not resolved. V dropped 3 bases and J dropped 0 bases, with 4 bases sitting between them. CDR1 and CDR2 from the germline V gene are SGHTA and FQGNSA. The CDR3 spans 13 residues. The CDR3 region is CASSFSSTDTQYF. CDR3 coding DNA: TGTGCCAGCAGCTTCAGCAGCACAGATACGCAGTATTTT.

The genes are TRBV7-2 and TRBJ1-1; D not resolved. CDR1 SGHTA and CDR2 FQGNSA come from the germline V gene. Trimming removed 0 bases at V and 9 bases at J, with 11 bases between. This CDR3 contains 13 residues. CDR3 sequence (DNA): TGTGCCAGCAGCTTAGCGCAGGCTCACCAAGCTTTCTTT. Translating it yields CASSLAQAHQAFF.

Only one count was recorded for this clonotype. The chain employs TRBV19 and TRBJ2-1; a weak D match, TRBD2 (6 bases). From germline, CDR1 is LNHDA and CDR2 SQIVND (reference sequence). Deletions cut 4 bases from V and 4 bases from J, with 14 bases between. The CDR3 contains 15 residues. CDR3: CASSSSGALYNEQFF. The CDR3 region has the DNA TGTGCCAGTAGTAGTTCGGGAGCCCTTTACAATGAGCAGTTCTTC. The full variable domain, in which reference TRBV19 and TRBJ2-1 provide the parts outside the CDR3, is DGGITQSPKYLFRKEGQNVTLSCEQNLNHDAMYWYRQDPGQGLRLIYYSQIVNDFQKGDIAEGYSVSREKKESFPLTVTSAQKNPTAFYLCASSSSGALYNEQFFGPGTRLTVL.

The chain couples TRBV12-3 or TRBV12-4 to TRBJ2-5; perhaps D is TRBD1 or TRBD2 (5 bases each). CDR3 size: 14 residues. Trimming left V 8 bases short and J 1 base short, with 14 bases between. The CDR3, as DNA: TGTGCCAGCGGGAGTTTCGGGGCCCAAGAGACCCAGTACTTC. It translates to CASGSFGAQETQYF.

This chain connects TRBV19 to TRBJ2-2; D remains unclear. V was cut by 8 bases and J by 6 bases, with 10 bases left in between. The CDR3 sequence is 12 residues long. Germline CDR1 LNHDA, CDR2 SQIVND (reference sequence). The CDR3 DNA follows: TGTGCCAGTGGCGGAATGTCCGGGGAGCTGTTTTTT. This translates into CASGGMSGELFF.

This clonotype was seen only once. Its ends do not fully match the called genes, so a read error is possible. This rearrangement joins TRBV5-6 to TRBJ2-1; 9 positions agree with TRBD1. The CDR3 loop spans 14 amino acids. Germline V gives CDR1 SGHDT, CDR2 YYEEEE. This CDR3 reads CASSPGTGIRTGVF. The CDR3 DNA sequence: TGTGCCAGCAGCCCGGGGACAGGGATCCGCACGGGCGTCTTC.

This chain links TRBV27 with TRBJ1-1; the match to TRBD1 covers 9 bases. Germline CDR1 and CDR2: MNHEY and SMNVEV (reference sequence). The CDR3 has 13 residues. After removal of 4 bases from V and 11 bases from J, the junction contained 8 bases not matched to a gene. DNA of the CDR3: TGTGCCAGCAGTTGGGGGACAGGGCTCGATGCTTTCTTT. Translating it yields CASSWGTGLDAFF.

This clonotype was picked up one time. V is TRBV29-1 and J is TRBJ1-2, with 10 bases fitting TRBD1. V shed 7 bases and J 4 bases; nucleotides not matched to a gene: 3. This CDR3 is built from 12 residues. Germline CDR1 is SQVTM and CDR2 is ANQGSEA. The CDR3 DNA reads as TGCAGCGCGGACAGGGGGTCCTATGGCTACACCTTC. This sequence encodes CSADRGSYGYTF. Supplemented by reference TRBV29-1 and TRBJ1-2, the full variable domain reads SAVISQKPSRDICQRGTSLTIQCQVDSQVTMMFWYRQQPGQSLTLIATANQGSEATYESGFVIDKFPISRPNLTFSTLTVSNMSPEDSSIYLCSADRGSYGYTFGSGTRLTVV.

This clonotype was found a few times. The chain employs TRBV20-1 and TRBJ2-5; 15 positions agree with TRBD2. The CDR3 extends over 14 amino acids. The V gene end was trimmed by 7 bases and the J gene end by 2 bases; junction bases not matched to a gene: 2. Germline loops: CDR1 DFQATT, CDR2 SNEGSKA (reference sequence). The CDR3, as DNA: TGCAGTGGGGGACTAGCGGGAGGTCAAGAGACCCAGTACTTC. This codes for CSGGLAGGQETQYF.

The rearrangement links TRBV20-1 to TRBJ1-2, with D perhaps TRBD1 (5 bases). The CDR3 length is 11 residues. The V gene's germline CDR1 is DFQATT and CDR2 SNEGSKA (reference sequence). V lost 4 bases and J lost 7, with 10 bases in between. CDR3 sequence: CSAILGGGYTF. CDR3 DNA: TGCAGTGCTATCCTCGGGGGTGGCTACACCTTC.

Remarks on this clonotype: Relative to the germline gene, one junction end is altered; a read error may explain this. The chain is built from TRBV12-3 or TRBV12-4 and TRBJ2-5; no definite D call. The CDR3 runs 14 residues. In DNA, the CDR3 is TGCGCCAGCAGTGAGTCGCAGACTTTGGAGACCCAGTACTTC. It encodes CASSESQTLETQYF.

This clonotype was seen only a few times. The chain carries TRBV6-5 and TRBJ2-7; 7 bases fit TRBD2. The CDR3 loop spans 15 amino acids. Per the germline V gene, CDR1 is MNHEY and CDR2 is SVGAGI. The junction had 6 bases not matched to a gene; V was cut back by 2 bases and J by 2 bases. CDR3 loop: CASSYVAGPTYEQYF. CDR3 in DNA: TGTGCCAGCAGTTACGTAGCGGGCCCGACCTACGAGCAGTACTTC.

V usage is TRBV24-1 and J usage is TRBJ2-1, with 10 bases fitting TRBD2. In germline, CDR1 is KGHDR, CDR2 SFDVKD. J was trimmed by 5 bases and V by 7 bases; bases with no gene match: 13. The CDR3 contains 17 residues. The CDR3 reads CATSSTSGSEAHNEQFF. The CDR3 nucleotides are TGTGCCACCAGCTCGACTAGCGGGTCCGAGGCCCACAATGAGCAGTTCTTC.

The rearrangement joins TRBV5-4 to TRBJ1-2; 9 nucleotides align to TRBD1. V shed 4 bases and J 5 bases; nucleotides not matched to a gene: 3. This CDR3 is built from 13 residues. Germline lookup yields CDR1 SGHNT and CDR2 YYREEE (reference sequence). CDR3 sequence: CASSRDREYGYTF. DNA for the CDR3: TGTGCCAGCAGCCGGGACAGGGAGTATGGCTACACCTTC.

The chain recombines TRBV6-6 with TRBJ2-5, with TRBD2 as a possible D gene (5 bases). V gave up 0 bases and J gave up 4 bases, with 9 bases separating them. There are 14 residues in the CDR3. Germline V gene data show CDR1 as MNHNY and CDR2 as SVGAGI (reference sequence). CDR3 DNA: TGTGCCAGCAGTTACTCTGATGGGAGAGAGACCCAGTACTTC. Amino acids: CASSYSDGRETQYF.

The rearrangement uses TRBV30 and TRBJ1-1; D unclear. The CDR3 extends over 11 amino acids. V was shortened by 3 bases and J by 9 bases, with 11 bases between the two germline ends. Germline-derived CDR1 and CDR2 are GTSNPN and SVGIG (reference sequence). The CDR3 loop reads CAWSRPEKAFF. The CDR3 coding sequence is TGTGCCTGGAGCCGACCGGAGAAAGCTTTCTTT.

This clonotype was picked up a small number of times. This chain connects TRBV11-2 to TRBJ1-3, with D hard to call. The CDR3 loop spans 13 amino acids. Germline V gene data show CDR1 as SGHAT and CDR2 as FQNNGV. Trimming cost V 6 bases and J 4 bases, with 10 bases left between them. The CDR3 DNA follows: TGTGCCAGCAGACGCCCCGCAGGAAACACCATATATTTT. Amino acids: CASRRPAGNTIYF. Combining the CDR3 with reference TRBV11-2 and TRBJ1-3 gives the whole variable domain EAGVAQSPRYKIIEKRQSVAFWCNPISGHATLYWYQQILGQGPKLLIQFQNNGVVDDSQLPKDRFSAERLKGVDSTLKIQPAKLEDSAVYLCASRRPAGNTIYFGEGSWLTVV.

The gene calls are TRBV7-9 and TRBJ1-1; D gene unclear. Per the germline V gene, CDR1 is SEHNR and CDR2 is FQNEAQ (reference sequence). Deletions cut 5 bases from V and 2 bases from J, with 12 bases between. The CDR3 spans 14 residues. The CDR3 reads CASSLDTRNTEAFF. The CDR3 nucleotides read TGTGCCAGCAGCCTAGACACTAGAAACACTGAAGCTTTCTTT.

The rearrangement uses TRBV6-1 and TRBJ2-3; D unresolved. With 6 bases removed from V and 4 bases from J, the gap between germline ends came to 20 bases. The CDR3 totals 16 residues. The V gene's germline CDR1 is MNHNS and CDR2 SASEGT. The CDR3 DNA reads TGTGCCAGCAGCCCCTACTATCTGGAGAGTTCAGATACGCAGTATTTT. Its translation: CASSPYYLESSDTQYF.

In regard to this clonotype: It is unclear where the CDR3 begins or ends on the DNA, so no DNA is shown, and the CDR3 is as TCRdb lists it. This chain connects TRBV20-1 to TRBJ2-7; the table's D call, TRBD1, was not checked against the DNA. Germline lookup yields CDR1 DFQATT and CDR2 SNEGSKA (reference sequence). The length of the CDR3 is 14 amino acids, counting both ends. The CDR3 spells CSASGQAGTYEQYF.

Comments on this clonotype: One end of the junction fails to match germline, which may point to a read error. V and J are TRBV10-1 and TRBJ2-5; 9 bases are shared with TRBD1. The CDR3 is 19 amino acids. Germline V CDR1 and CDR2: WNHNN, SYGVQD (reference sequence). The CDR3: CASSSPPGQGSPIRETQYF. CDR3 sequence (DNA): TGTGCCAGCAGTTCACCCCCGGGACAGGGATCCCCCATTCGAGAGACCCAGTACTTC.

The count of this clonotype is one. CDR3 sequence reads: CASSTLGGHTEAFF. CDR3 DNA: TGTGCCAGCAGTACTCTCGGGGGGCACACTGAAGCTTTCTTT. The chain links TRBV12-3 or TRBV12-4 to TRBJ1-1, with D perhaps TRBD1 (6 bases). The V and J ends lost 5 bases and 3 bases respectively, with 13 bases between them. The length of the CDR3 is 14 residues.